The rows below give T cell receptor beta chains drawn from one sample of a study of cytomegalovirus exposure and HLA in healthy donors. This table comes from immunoSEQ multiplex PCR, and its TCRdb copy is limited to in-frame clones, with some not included. This sample has under 250,000 clones, with approximately 79% found just once. Sequenced sample: PBMCs. The origin of the receptors is a male donor in good health and CMV-seronegative. Both conserved end residues are part of each CDR3. D genes are given only for firm matches. Clone size appears in some rows only: once, few, many, or a class for an expanded clone.

j_call v_call d_call clone_size cdr3_aa cdr3_nt
TRBJ1-5 TRBV28 TRBD1 few CASRNPDRAPQPQHF TGTGCCAGCAGAAACCCGGACAGGGCCCCTCAGCCCCAGCATTTT
TRBJ2-5 TRBV5-4 TRBD2 NA CASSQERGGQETQYF TGTGCCAGCAGCCAAGAGCGGGGGGGCCAAGAGACCCAGTACTTC
TRBJ2-5 TRBV13 TRBD2 NA CASSLGLAGVQETQYF TGTGCCAGCAGCTTAGGGCTAGCGGGGGTCCAAGAGACCCAGTACTTC
TRBJ2-7 TRBV7-9 TRBD1 NA CASSLVDRDYEQYF TGTGCCAGCAGCTTAGTGGACAGGGACTACGAGCAGTACTTC
TRBJ1-5 TRBV6-6 NA NA CASSYQDQPQHF TGTGCCAGCAGTTACCAGGATCAGCCCCAGCATTTT
TRBJ1-3 TRBV10-3 TRBD1 NA CAISGGQISGNTIYF TGTGCCATCAGTGGGGGACAGATCTCTGGAAACACCATATATTTT
TRBJ1-1 TRBV11-2 NA NA CASSVNVQGTLNTEAFF TGTGCCAGCAGCGTTAACGTCCAGGGGACACTGAACACTGAAGCTTTCTTT
TRBJ1-1 TRBV6-5 NA NA CASSDLRGNTEAFF TGTGCCAGCAGTGATCTTAGGGGGAACACTGAAGCTTTCTTT
TRBJ2-3 TRBV28 TRBD2 NA CASSSSGGLTDTQYF TGTGCCAGCAGCTCCAGCGGGGGACTCACAGATACGCAGTATTTT
TRBJ2-7 TRBV6-5 TRBD1 NA CASSYSGTGETYEQYF TGTGCCAGCAGTTATTCGGGGACAGGCGAGACCTACGAGCAGTACTTC
TRBJ2-5 TRBV30 TRBD2 NA CAWRAGGWETQYF TGTGCCTGGAGGGCGGGGGGGTGGGAGACCCAGTACTTC
TRBJ2-7 TRBV5-4 TRBD1 NA CASSSRQGSDEQYF TGTGCCAGCAGCTCCCGACAGGGGAGCGACGAGCAGTACTTC
TRBJ1-3 TRBV4-1 NA once CASSQEGPGLRNTIYF TGCGCCAGCAGCCAAGAGGGGCCGGGTTTGAGAAACACCATATATTTT
TRBJ1-1 TRBV9 TRBD1 NA CASSDHRGINTEAFF TGTGCCAGCAGCGACCACAGGGGAATAAACACTGAAGCTTTCTTT
TRBJ1-2 TRBV11-2 NA once CASSLEGAGYTF TGTGCCAGCAGCTTAGAGGGGGCGGGCTACACCTTC
TRBJ2-3 TRBV7-9 TRBD2 NA CASGLAGAQYF TGTGCCAGCGGACTAGCTGGGGCGCAGTATTTT
TRBJ1-1 TRBV27 NA NA CASSVGLTPLEAFF TGTGCCAGCAGTGTGGGACTTACCCCTCTCGAAGCTTTCTTT
TRBJ1-6 TRBV27 NA NA CASSPGPGGSSPLHF TGTGCCAGCAGCCCTGGACCCGGGGGGTCCTCACCCCTCCACTTT
TRBJ2-7 TRBV6-1 TRBD1 NA CASLDRGFPYEQYF TGTGCCAGCCTTGACAGGGGATTTCCCTACGAGCAGTACTTC
TRBJ2-5 TRBV5-1 TRBD2 once CASSFSGTRGETQYF TGCGCCAGCAGCTTTAGCGGGACACGCGGAGAGACCCAGTACTTC
TRBJ2-5 TRBV19 NA few CASSIIQGWETQYF TGTGCCAGTAGTATTATACAGGGTTGGGAGACCCAGTACTTC
TRBJ1-5 TRBV7-2 TRBD1 NA CASSLGQGMGQPQHF TGTGCCAGCAGCTTAGGACAGGGGATGGGCCAGCCCCAGCATTTT
TRBJ2-6 TRBV28 TRBD1 NA CASSLWGPGTGSGANVLTF TGTGCCAGCAGTTTATGGGGCCCCGGGACAGGATCTGGGGCCAACGTCCTGACTTTC